This T cell receptor beta chain was identified during a study of blood T cell repertoires in COVID-19. TCRdb keeps only in-frame clones here, not all; method: immunoSEQ multiplex PCR. The repertoire consists of more than 250,000 clones, with around 85% occurring once and the leading ten covering roughly 2.2%. Participants had their cohort set by participant-reported clinical history. Recovered status in Cohort 3 required two negative PCRs, clearance, or symptom resolution. The sample consisted of PBMCs or T cells enriched from blood (not recorded which). The TCR originated in a man aged 25 to 40 who had recovered from COVID-19.

The CDR3 loop reads CASSPTSGGVSEQFF. In nucleotides, the CDR3 is TGCGCCAGCAGTCCGACTAGCGGGGGGGTCAGTGAGCAGTTCTTC. This rearrangement joins TRBV10-1 to TRBJ2-1; TRBD2 matches at 14 bases. The junction had 6 bases not matched to a gene; V was cut back by 5 bases and J by 9 bases. Germline V gene data show CDR1 as WNHNN and CDR2 as SYGVQD (reference sequence). This CDR3 has 15 amino acids.